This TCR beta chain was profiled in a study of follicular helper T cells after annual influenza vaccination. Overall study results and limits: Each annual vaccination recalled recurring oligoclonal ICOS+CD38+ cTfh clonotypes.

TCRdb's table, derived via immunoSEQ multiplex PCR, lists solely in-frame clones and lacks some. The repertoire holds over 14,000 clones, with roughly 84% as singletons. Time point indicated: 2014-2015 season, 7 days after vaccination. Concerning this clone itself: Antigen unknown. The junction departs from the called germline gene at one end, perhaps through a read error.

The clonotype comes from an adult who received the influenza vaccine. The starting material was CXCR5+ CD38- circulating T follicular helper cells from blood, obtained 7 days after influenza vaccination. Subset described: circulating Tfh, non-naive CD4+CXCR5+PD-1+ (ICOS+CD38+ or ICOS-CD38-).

The CDR3 region is CASSSGEFGGAENIQYF. CDR3 nucleotide sequence: TGTGCCAGCAGCTCAGGGGAGTTTGGGGGAGCCGAAAACATTCAGTACTTC. The genes are TRBV11-2 and TRBJ2-4; weak D call: TRBD1 (6 bases). The CDR3 totals 17 residues. CDR1 SGHAT and CDR2 FQNNGV come from the germline V gene.